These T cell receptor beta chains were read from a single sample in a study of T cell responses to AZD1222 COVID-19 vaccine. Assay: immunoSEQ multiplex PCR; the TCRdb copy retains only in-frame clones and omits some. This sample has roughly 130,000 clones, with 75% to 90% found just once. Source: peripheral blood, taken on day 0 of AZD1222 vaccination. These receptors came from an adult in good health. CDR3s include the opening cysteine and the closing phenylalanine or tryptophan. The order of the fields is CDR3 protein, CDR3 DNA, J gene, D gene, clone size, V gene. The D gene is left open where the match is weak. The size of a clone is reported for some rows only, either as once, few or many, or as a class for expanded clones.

cdr3_aa: CSARVAGPNFF
cdr3_nt: TGCAGTGCTAGAGTAGCGGGGCCCAATTTCTTT
j_call: TRBJ1-1
d_call: NA
clone_size: NA
v_call: TRBV20-1

cdr3_aa: CAHSWGQNYGYTF
cdr3_nt: TGTGCCCATAGTTGGGGCCAAAACTATGGCTACACCTTC
j_call: TRBJ1-2
d_call: NA
clone_size: NA
v_call: TRBV30

cdr3_aa: CASSLGSSLSTDTQYF
cdr3_nt: TGTGCCAGCAGCTTAGGTTCCAGTCTTAGCACAGATACGCAGTATTTT
j_call: TRBJ2-3
d_call: NA
clone_size: NA
v_call: TRBV11-2

cdr3_aa: CASSFSAGGSGNTIYF
cdr3_nt: TGTGCCAGCAGCTTTTCAGCAGGGGGCTCTGGAAACACCATATATTTT
j_call: TRBJ1-3
d_call: TRBD1
clone_size: NA
v_call: TRBV5-4

cdr3_aa: CASSSPQGYYGYTF
cdr3_nt: TGTGCCAGCAGCTCGCCCCAGGGGTACTATGGCTACACCTTC
j_call: TRBJ1-2
d_call: NA
clone_size: NA
v_call: TRBV5-6

cdr3_aa: CASSLTGSEAFF
cdr3_nt: TGTGCCAGCAGCCTGACAGGGTCTGAAGCTTTCTTT
j_call: TRBJ1-1
d_call: TRBD1
clone_size: NA
v_call: TRBV12-3/TRBV12-4

cdr3_aa: CASSYPSQYYGYTF
cdr3_nt: TGTGCCAGCAGTTACCCGTCCCAGTACTATGGCTACACCTTC
j_call: TRBJ1-2
d_call: NA
clone_size: NA
v_call: TRBV6-2/TRBV6-3

cdr3_aa: CASSSGQGNYGYTF
cdr3_nt: TGTGCCAGCAGCTCGGGACAGGGAAACTATGGCTACACCTTC
j_call: TRBJ1-2
d_call: TRBD1
clone_size: few
v_call: TRBV7-9

cdr3_aa: CSAAESTPEAFF
cdr3_nt: TGCAGCGCCGCCGAGAGTACTCCTGAAGCTTTCTTT
j_call: TRBJ1-1
d_call: NA
clone_size: NA
v_call: TRBV29-1

cdr3_aa: CASSKSGGVNTEAFF
cdr3_nt: TGCGCCAGCAGCAAATCAGGGGGAGTGAACACTGAAGCTTTCTTT
j_call: TRBJ1-1
d_call: TRBD1
clone_size: NA
v_call: TRBV5-1

cdr3_aa: CASSQGLTGVGDEQYF
cdr3_nt: TGTGCCAGCAGCCAAGGATTGACAGGGGTGGGGGACGAGCAGTACTTC
j_call: TRBJ2-7
d_call: TRBD1
clone_size: NA
v_call: TRBV3-1/TRBV3-2

cdr3_aa: CASSLARDNLGNQPQHF
cdr3_nt: TGTGCCAGCAGCTTAGCGCGGGACAATTTGGGCAATCAGCCCCAGCATTTT
j_call: TRBJ1-5
d_call: NA
clone_size: NA
v_call: TRBV11-3

cdr3_aa: CASSQEVGGGTEAFF
cdr3_nt: TGTGCCAGCAGCCAAGAGGTCGGGGGCGGGACTGAAGCTTTCTTT
j_call: TRBJ1-1
d_call: NA
clone_size: NA
v_call: TRBV4-2

cdr3_aa: CASSLADGREGYTF
cdr3_nt: TGTGCCAGCAGCTTAGCGGACGGCAGGGAGGGCTACACCTTC
j_call: TRBJ1-2
d_call: NA
clone_size: NA
v_call: TRBV11-1

cdr3_aa: CASSSLKGQASAYNSPLHF
cdr3_nt: TGTGCCAGCAGCTCGCTTAAGGGACAGGCCTCGGCATATAATTCACCCCTCCACTTT
j_call: TRBJ1-6
d_call: NA
clone_size: NA
v_call: TRBV21-1

cdr3_aa: CASSLAPGETQYF
cdr3_nt: TGTGCCAGCAGCTTAGCACCGGGGGAGACCCAGTACTTC
j_call: TRBJ2-5
d_call: NA
clone_size: NA
v_call: TRBV7-8

cdr3_aa: CASSLALSGGPTKHAYEQYF
cdr3_nt: TGTGCCAGCAGCTTAGCGTTATCGGGAGGGCCGACGAAACATGCCTACGAGCAGTACTTC
j_call: TRBJ2-7
d_call: TRBD2
clone_size: NA
v_call: TRBV7-8

cdr3_aa: CASSPRDSSYEQYF
cdr3_nt: TGTGCCAGCTCACCCCGGGACAGCTCCTACGAGCAGTACTTC
j_call: TRBJ2-7
d_call: TRBD1
clone_size: NA
v_call: TRBV18

cdr3_aa: CASSQVGEQYF
cdr3_nt: TGTGCCAGCAGCCAAGTGGGCGAGCAGTACTTC
j_call: TRBJ2-7
d_call: NA
clone_size: few
v_call: TRBV3-1/TRBV3-2

cdr3_aa: CASRPVETSAYEQYF
cdr3_nt: TGTGCCAGCCGACCCGTCGAAACTAGTGCCTACGAGCAGTACTTC
j_call: TRBJ2-7
d_call: NA
clone_size: NA
v_call: TRBV6-5

cdr3_aa: CASSPLQGQHRYEQYF
cdr3_nt: TGTGCCAGCTCACCATTACAGGGGCAGCATAGATACGAGCAGTACTTC
j_call: TRBJ2-7
d_call: TRBD1
clone_size: NA
v_call: TRBV18

cdr3_aa: CASPTGGTNEKLFF
cdr3_nt: TGTGCCAGCCCCACAGGAGGAACTAATGAAAAACTGTTTTTT
j_call: TRBJ1-4
d_call: NA
clone_size: NA
v_call: TRBV19

cdr3_aa: CASSAGDSHTEAFF
cdr3_nt: TGTGCCAGCAGCGCCGGGGACAGTCACACTGAAGCTTTCTTT
j_call: TRBJ1-1
d_call: TRBD1
clone_size: NA
v_call: TRBV9

cdr3_aa: CASSLGTSTRSYEQYF
cdr3_nt: TGCGCCAGCAGCTTAGGGACATCGACCCGCTCCTACGAGCAGTACTTC
j_call: TRBJ2-7
d_call: NA
clone_size: medium-sized
v_call: TRBV5-1

cdr3_aa: CASSPGGDRGVTDTQYF
cdr3_nt: TGTGCCAGCAGTCCGGGTGGGGACAGGGGCGTCACAGATACGCAGTATTTT
j_call: TRBJ2-3
d_call: TRBD1
clone_size: NA
v_call: TRBV28

cdr3_aa: CASSLRREPQHF
cdr3_nt: TGTGCCAGCAGTTTACGGCGGGAGCCCCAGCATTTT
j_call: TRBJ1-5
d_call: NA
clone_size: NA
v_call: TRBV12-3/TRBV12-4

cdr3_aa: CASSPRTGHRQPQHF
cdr3_nt: TGTGCCAGCAGTCCCAGGACAGGACACCGGCAGCCCCAGCATTTT
j_call: TRBJ1-5
d_call: TRBD1
clone_size: few
v_call: TRBV6-5

cdr3_aa: CASSLVSSPLHF
cdr3_nt: TGTGCCAGCAGCTTGGTGTCTTCACCCCTCCACTTT
j_call: TRBJ1-6
d_call: NA
clone_size: NA
v_call: TRBV5-6

cdr3_aa: CASSYSSLYEQYF
cdr3_nt: TGTGCCAGCAGTTACTCTTCTTTATACGAGCAGTACTTC
j_call: TRBJ2-7
d_call: NA
clone_size: NA
v_call: TRBV6-6

cdr3_aa: CAISASGGSEQFF
cdr3_nt: TGTGCCATCAGTGCCAGCGGGGGAAGTGAGCAGTTCTTC
j_call: TRBJ2-1
d_call: TRBD2
clone_size: NA
v_call: TRBV10-3

cdr3_aa: CASSLGNSGGTTGELFF
cdr3_nt: TGTGCCAGCAGTTTAGGGAATAGCGGGGGGACTACCGGGGAGCTGTTTTTT
j_call: TRBJ2-2
d_call: TRBD2
clone_size: NA
v_call: TRBV27

cdr3_aa: CASSRSRDWVVGTQYF
cdr3_nt: TGTGCCAGCAGTCGCAGCCGGGACTGGGTTGTCGGTACGCAGTATTTT
j_call: TRBJ2-3
d_call: NA
clone_size: NA
v_call: TRBV6-2/TRBV6-3

cdr3_aa: CASSGGQGGSYGYTF
cdr3_nt: TGTGCCAGCAGCGGGGGACAGGGGGGCTCCTATGGCTACACCTTC
j_call: TRBJ1-2
d_call: TRBD1
clone_size: NA
v_call: TRBV2

cdr3_aa: CATSDSGQGRTGELFF
cdr3_nt: NA
j_call: TRBJ2-2
d_call: NA
clone_size: once
v_call: TRBV24-1

cdr3_aa: CASSFDSYEQYF
cdr3_nt: TGTGCCAGCAGCTTTGACAGCTACGAGCAGTACTTC
j_call: TRBJ2-7
d_call: NA
clone_size: NA
v_call: TRBV5-4

cdr3_aa: CAWARGRDYGYTF
cdr3_nt: TGTGCCTGGGCACGGGGACGGGACTATGGCTACACCTTC
j_call: TRBJ1-2
d_call: NA
clone_size: NA
v_call: TRBV30

cdr3_aa: CASSGHSESNYNEQFF
cdr3_nt: TGTGCCAGCAGCGGTCATAGCGAAAGCAACTACAATGAGCAGTTCTTC
j_call: TRBJ2-1
d_call: NA
clone_size: NA
v_call: TRBV4-2

cdr3_aa: CASSLQGADEQYF
cdr3_nt: TGTGCCAGCAGTTTACAGGGGGCGGACGAGCAGTACTTC
j_call: TRBJ2-7
d_call: TRBD1
clone_size: once
v_call: TRBV28

cdr3_aa: CASSPAVPTSGNTIYF
cdr3_nt: TGTGCCAGCTCACCAGCAGTCCCGACCTCTGGAAACACCATATATTTT
j_call: TRBJ1-3
d_call: NA
clone_size: NA
v_call: TRBV18

cdr3_aa: CASSLGSYNEQFF
cdr3_nt: TGCGCCAGCAGCTTGGGCTCCTACAATGAGCAGTTCTTC
j_call: TRBJ2-1
d_call: NA
clone_size: NA
v_call: TRBV5-1

cdr3_aa: CASSPSGDKSEQFF
cdr3_nt: TGTGCCAGCAGCCCCTCGGGAGACAAAAGTGAGCAGTTCTTC
j_call: TRBJ2-1
d_call: NA
clone_size: NA
v_call: TRBV7-9

cdr3_aa: CSARTGVADTF
cdr3_nt: TGCAGTGCTCGAACAGGAGTGGCGGACACCTTC
j_call: TRBJ1-2
d_call: NA
clone_size: NA
v_call: TRBV20-1

cdr3_aa: CASSQDSRGIYNEQFF
cdr3_nt: TGCGCCAGCAGCCAAGATAGCAGGGGGATATACAATGAGCAGTTCTTC
j_call: TRBJ2-1
d_call: TRBD1
clone_size: NA
v_call: TRBV4-3

cdr3_aa: CASSLVAGESDTQYF
cdr3_nt: TGTGCCAGCAGCCTAGTAGCGGGAGAATCAGATACGCAGTATTTT
j_call: TRBJ2-3
d_call: TRBD2
clone_size: NA
v_call: TRBV6-5

cdr3_aa: CASSQGDRNSPLHF
cdr3_nt: TGTGCCAGCAGCCAGGGGGACAGGAATTCACCCCTCCACTTT
j_call: TRBJ1-6
d_call: TRBD1
clone_size: NA
v_call: TRBV9

cdr3_aa: CASSPIVGSYEQYF
cdr3_nt: TGCGCCAGCAGCCCCATAGTCGGTTCCTACGAGCAGTACTTC
j_call: TRBJ2-7
d_call: NA
clone_size: NA
v_call: TRBV4-1

cdr3_aa: CASTRGGGGQYF
cdr3_nt: TGTGCCAGCACCCGAGGGGGGGGAGGGCAGTACTTC
j_call: TRBJ2-7
d_call: NA
clone_size: few
v_call: TRBV12-3/TRBV12-4

cdr3_aa: CASKEVSSPLHF
cdr3_nt: TGTGCCAGCAAGGAGGTCAGTTCACCCCTCCACTTT
j_call: TRBJ1-6
d_call: NA
clone_size: NA
v_call: TRBV27

cdr3_aa: CASQQPGTSDQETQYF
cdr3_nt: TGTGCCAGTCAACAACCAGGGACTAGCGACCAAGAGACCCAGTACTTC
j_call: TRBJ2-5
d_call: TRBD2
clone_size: NA
v_call: TRBV9

cdr3_aa: CASSLRRGLAGQETQYF
cdr3_nt: TGTGCCAGCAGCCTCCGACGGGGACTAGCGGGCCAAGAGACCCAGTACTTC
j_call: TRBJ2-5
d_call: TRBD2
clone_size: few
v_call: TRBV3-1/TRBV3-2

cdr3_aa: CASSISNQPQHF
cdr3_nt: TGTGCCAGTAGTATTAGCAATCAGCCCCAGCATTTT
j_call: TRBJ1-5
d_call: NA
clone_size: NA
v_call: TRBV19

cdr3_aa: CATGVMNTEAFF
cdr3_nt: TGTGCCACTGGGGTCATGAACACTGAAGCTTTCTTT
j_call: TRBJ1-1
d_call: NA
clone_size: NA
v_call: TRBV12-3/TRBV12-4

cdr3_aa: CASSQQGVYGYTF
cdr3_nt: TGTGCCAGCAGCCAGCAGGGTGTTTATGGCTACACCTTC
j_call: TRBJ1-2
d_call: NA
clone_size: NA
v_call: TRBV28

cdr3_aa: CANEGLAGETQYF
cdr3_nt: TGTGCCAACGAGGGACTAGCGGGGGAGACCCAGTACTTC
j_call: TRBJ2-5
d_call: TRBD2
clone_size: NA
v_call: TRBV2

cdr3_aa: CASSSGTSGPYEQYF
cdr3_nt: TGTGCCAGCAGCTCCGGGACTAGCGGACCCTACGAGCAGTACTTC
j_call: TRBJ2-7
d_call: TRBD2
clone_size: NA
v_call: TRBV7-2